This T cell receptor (beta chain) was sequenced for a study of post-analysis software for immune sequencing data. Unique-molecular-identifier-tagged TCR beta cDNA libraries were used. The authors obtained approximately 460,000 cDNA molecules from around 0.96 to 9.9 million T cells. TCRdb re-derived calls from the PCR reads in MiXCR, one entry per CDR3 protein. The sample contains some 690,000 distinct CDR3 sequences, roughly three fifths of which appear only once. Whole-study results and caveats: Roughly five TRBV segments were more frequent in patients than controls; TRBV5-6, TRBV5-1 and TRBV20-1 belonged to this group. Relative to controls, patients with multiple sclerosis showed significantly lower normalized Chao1 diversity.

This clonotype was seen only a few times. Its antigen is not identified. The V end lost 3 bases, the J end lost 5 bases, and 14 bases lay between the germline ends. Per germline, CDR1 SQVTM and CDR2 ANQGSEA. The CDR3 runs to 14 residues. This TCR was recovered from a girl aged 2-10 years with multiple sclerosis. The chain links TRBV29-1 to TRBJ2-1, with TRBD2 as a possible D gene (5 bases). Sequencing was carried out using blood. CDR3 DNA sequence: TGCAGCGTTGAGGAGGCCGGCCGAAACAATGAGCAGTTCTTC. It yields the protein CSVEEAGRNNEQFF.